This T cell receptor beta chain was profiled in a study of blood T cell repertoires in COVID-19. Study background: The United States, Italy and Spain supplied acute and convalescent COVID-19 samples. Sources were T cells, B-cell-depleted T cells, or PBMCs; the material itself was cDNA or gDNA.

Per the original methods: Estimated nucleated cell counts came from reference gene primer amplification. Produced via immunoSEQ multiplex PCR; TCRdb's table is partial and in-frame only. V, J and clone size are taken as reported in that table, and D and trimming were inferred from the DNA itself. The table lists about 60,000 clones, around four fifths of them singletons, with around 12% in the top ten. This clone was recorded once. This CDR3 has 13 residues. Between the trimmed V and J ends, which lost 6 bases and 7 bases, there was a span of 15 bases. In germline, CDR1 is MDHEN, CDR2 SYDVKM. The material sequenced was peripheral blood. The rearrangement joins TRBV28 to TRBJ1-2; tentatively, D is TRBD1 (6 bases). This sequence originates from a man older than 75 with acute or convalescent COVID-19. CDR3 coding DNA: TGTGCCAGCAGCCTTGAACAGGGTAGTGGCTACACCTTC. Translated, it gives CASSLEQGSGYTF.